The 17 T cell receptor beta chains reported below all come from one sample, sequenced in a study of preoperative IRX-2 immunotherapy in early breast cancer. Treatment in this sample: preoperative locoregional IRX-2 cytokine immunotherapy. The repertoire was sequenced with immunoSEQ multiplex PCR; TCRdb's copy has only in-frame clones and lacks some. The sample contains roughly 99,000 clones, more than 80% of which appear only once. The source was tumor tissue, collected after IRX-2 immunotherapy. The receptors were sampled from a human donor with breast cancer.

This clone was detected only once. The CDR3 is CASSRPGQGSYEQYF. The CDR3 DNA reads TGTGCCAGCAGTCGACCGGGACAGGGATCCTACGAGCAGTACTTC. The V gene is TRBV6-8, the J gene TRBJ2-7; TRBD1 matches at 9 bases. The CDR3 is 15 amino acids. Germline loops: CDR1 MNHGY, CDR2 SAAAGT. V trimming: 5 bases; J trimming: 1 base; junction bases outside the gene matches: 6.

The CDR3 loop is CASSPFPSGRTYEQYF. Here the CDR3 DNA reads TGTGCCAGCAGCCCGTTTCCTAGCGGGCGGACCTACGAGCAGTACTTC. The chain joins TRBV7-6 to TRBJ2-7; 8 bases line up with TRBD2. The CDR3 spans 16 residues. Germline V gene sequence: CDR1 SGHVS, CDR2 FNYEAQ. The V segment lost 5 bases and the J segment 2 bases; nucleotides outside the gene matches: 11.

This clone has more than one count but fewer than ten. The CDR3 DNA sequence: TGTGCTAGTGGTTTGGCCGGGACTAGCCCAGAGACCCAGTACTTC. Translated: CASGLAGTSPETQYF. This chain joins TRBV12-5 and TRBJ2-5; 9 positions match TRBD2. V lost 1 base, J lost 4 bases, and 4 bases stayed unmatched. Germline V CDR1 and CDR2: LGHNT, FRNRAP. This CDR3 is 15 amino acids long. Combining the CDR3 with reference TRBV12-5 and TRBJ2-5 gives the whole variable domain DARVTQTPRHKVTEMGQEVTMRCQPILGHNTVFWYRQTMMQGLELLAYFRNRAPLDDSGMPKDRFSAEMPDATLATLKIQPSEPRDSAVYFCASGLAGTSPETQYFGPGTRLLVL.

This sequence joins TRBV6-7 and TRBJ1-2, with TRBD1 identical over 9 bases. TRBV6-7 is recorded as an ORF, its role being uncertain. Unmatched junction bases numbered 9, after V lost 6 bases and J lost 10 bases. This CDR3 region has 13 residues. In nucleotides, the CDR3 is TGTGCCAGCAGCACCGGGACAGGGAGGAACTACACCTTC. Translated: CASSTGTGRNYTF.

The rearrangement joins TRBV18 to TRBJ2-7, with D possibly matching TRBD1 (6 bases). Germline V gene lookup returns CDR1 KGHSH and CDR2 LQKENI. V lost 6 bases and J 1 base, leaving 13 bases between the germline ends. The CDR3 consists of 14 residues. CDR3 sequence (DNA): TGTGCCAGCTCTCCCCAGACAGGTTCCTACGAGCAGTACTTC. It translates to CASSPQTGSYEQYF.

This chain links TRBV6-8 with TRBJ1-1; D not resolved. V lost 1 base, J lost 0 bases, and 9 bases lay in between. The CDR3 is 15 amino acids. The germline gives CDR1 MNHGY, CDR2 SAAAGT. CDR3 loop: CASSYYASLNTEAFF. DNA for the CDR3: TGTGCCAGCAGTTACTACGCCTCCCTGAACACTGAAGCTTTCTTT.

The chain has TRBV11-3 and TRBJ1-5; a weak D match, TRBD1 (5 bases). Germline values: CDR1 SGHNT, CDR2 YENEEA. The V end lost 3 bases, the J end lost 8 bases, and 14 bases lay between the germline ends. This CDR3 has 14 amino acids. The CDR3 here is CASSLGVVMKPQHF. The CDR3 nucleotides read TGTGCCAGCAGCTTGGGGGTCGTGATGAAGCCCCAGCATTTT.

The rearrangement joins TRBV15 to TRBJ2-2, with 7 bases fitting TRBD2. Germline V gene lookup returns CDR1 LNHNV and CDR2 YYDKDF (reference sequence). V shed 0 bases and J 5 bases; nucleotides not matched to a gene: 9. The CDR3 extends over 17 amino acids. CDR3 in DNA: TGTGCCACCAGCAGAGATAGAGAACTAGCGTTAACCGGGGAGCTGTTTTTT. Amino acids: CATSRDRELALTGELFF.

V gene TRBV18 combines with J gene TRBJ2-3; 8 nucleotides match TRBD1. The CDR3 is 14 residues long. The germline V gene has CDR1 KGHSH and CDR2 LQKENI. V gave up 3 bases and J gave up 4 bases; unmatched junction bases: 3. The CDR3 here is CASSPTTGADTQYF. CDR3 nucleotide sequence: TGTGCCAGCTCACCTACGACAGGGGCAGATACGCAGTATTTT.

The rearrangement uses TRBV14 and TRBJ2-1; 7 nucleotides agree with TRBD1. CDR1 SGHDN and CDR2 FVKESK come from the germline V gene. The CDR3 contains 16 residues. V shed 5 bases and J 1 base; nucleotides not matched to a gene: 8. In nucleotides, the CDR3 is TGTGCCAGCAGCAAAACAGGGGAGAGGTCCTACAATGAGCAGTTCTTC. Residues: CASSKTGERSYNEQFF.

The chain combines TRBV28 with TRBJ1-2; D uncertain. The CDR3 contains 13 residues. Trimming removed 1 base at V and 8 bases at J, with 11 bases between. Germline V gives CDR1 MDHEN, CDR2 SYDVKM. Here the CDR3 reads CASSLSVSGGYTF. CDR3 nucleotide sequence: TGTGCCAGCAGTTTATCTGTGTCAGGAGGCTACACCTTC.

The chain links TRBV29-1 to TRBJ1-2; 8 bases match TRBD1. Germline V gene data show CDR1 as SQVTM and CDR2 as ANQGSEA. The CDR3 totals 12 residues. V lost 4 bases and J lost 3; bases outside the gene matches: 1. The CDR3 coding sequence is TGCAGCGTTGCACAGGGGGACTATGGCTACACCTTC. Its translation is CSVAQGDYGYTF.

The chain carries TRBV11-3 and TRBJ1-2; possibly TRBD1 for D (6 bases). Germline CDR1 SGHNT, CDR2 YENEEA. Trimming removed 3 bases from V and 5 bases from J, with 16 bases in between. The CDR3 is 15 amino acids. CDR3 nucleotide sequence: TGTGCCAGCAGCTTGTTGGGGGGCTTAGGTTATGGCTACACCTTC. Residues: CASSLLGGLGYGYTF.

This chain joins TRBV30 and TRBJ2-1; D is perhaps TRBD2 (5 bases). The germline V gene has CDR1 GTSNPN and CDR2 SVGIG (reference sequence). V was cut by 7 bases and J by 13 bases, with 20 bases left in between. This CDR3 spans 12 amino acids. CDR3 amino acids: CALFSLAVPQFF. CDR3 coding DNA: TGTGCCTTATTTTCGCTAGCTGTCCCCCAGTTCTTC.

V usage is TRBV1 and J usage is TRBJ1-5. TRBV1 is termed a pseudogene. CDR3 length: 13 residues. Here the CDR3 DNA reads TGCGCCAGCAGTCAGCTTATCAATCAGCCCCAGCATTTT. Translating gives CASSQLINQPQHF.

V and J are TRBV5-1 and TRBJ2-7; TRBD2 matches 12 bases. The CDR3 extends over 16 amino acids. The germline V gene encodes CDR1 SGHRS and CDR2 YFSETQ. The V gene end was trimmed by 0 bases and the J gene end by 5 bases; junction bases not matched to a gene: 6. DNA for the CDR3: TGCGCCAGCAGCTTGGAACTAGCGGGAGGAAGGAACGAGCAGTACTTC. It is translated as CASSLELAGGRNEQYF.

V is TRBV7-1 and J is TRBJ1-5; D is uncertain. TRBV7-1 is an ORF; its function is uncertain. With 4 bases removed from V and 4 bases from J, the gap between germline ends came to 11 bases. The CDR3 totals 14 residues. DNA of the CDR3: TGTGCCAGCAGCTTGGGCGGCTTTAATCAGCCCCAGCATTTT. It codes for CASSLGGFNQPQHF.